This entry lists 3 T cell receptor beta chains sequenced from one sample in a study of cytomegalovirus exposure and HLA in healthy donors. Vbeta (60) and Jbeta (13) primers were used in the PCR. The protocol was immunoSEQ multiplex PCR, while the TCRdb copy is restricted to in-frame clones and leaves out a portion. Of approximately 73,000 clones in the sample, 75% were seen once. Source material: PBMCs. The source of these receptors is a man between 65 and 85 years old in good health and CMV-seronegative.

The J gene is TRBJ1-5, the V gene TRBV27; a weak D match, TRBD1 (5 bases). The V end lost 4 bases, the J end lost 4 bases, and 17 bases lay between the germline ends. This CDR3 spans 16 amino acids. Germline V gene lookup returns CDR1 MNHEY and CDR2 SMNVEV (reference sequence). The CDR3, as DNA: TGTGCCAGCAGTTCTTCAGGGTCCCCAGGGAATCAGCCCCAGCATTTT. Translated, it gives CASSSSGSPGNQPQHF.

CDR3 sequence: CSAGSSYEQYF. The CDR3 DNA reads as TGCAGTGCGGGGAGTAGCTACGAGCAGTACTTC. This sequence joins TRBV20-1 and TRBJ2-7; D might be TRBD2 (5 bases). The CDR3 length is 11 residues. The V end was cut by 6 bases, the J end by 3 bases, with 9 bases between. Germline V gene lookup returns CDR1 DFQATT and CDR2 SNEGSKA (reference sequence).

This clone was seen only once. The J gene is TRBJ2-3, the V gene TRBV30; TRBD1 aligns across 7 bases. Germline V lookup: CDR1 GTSNPN, CDR2 SVGIG (reference sequence). With V trimmed by 5 bases and J by 8 bases, 16 bases remained unmatched. This CDR3 contains 15 residues. The CDR3 is CAWGLERQGFGTQYF. For the CDR3, the DNA is TGTGCCTGGGGGCTAGAGAGACAGGGCTTTGGTACGCAGTATTTT.